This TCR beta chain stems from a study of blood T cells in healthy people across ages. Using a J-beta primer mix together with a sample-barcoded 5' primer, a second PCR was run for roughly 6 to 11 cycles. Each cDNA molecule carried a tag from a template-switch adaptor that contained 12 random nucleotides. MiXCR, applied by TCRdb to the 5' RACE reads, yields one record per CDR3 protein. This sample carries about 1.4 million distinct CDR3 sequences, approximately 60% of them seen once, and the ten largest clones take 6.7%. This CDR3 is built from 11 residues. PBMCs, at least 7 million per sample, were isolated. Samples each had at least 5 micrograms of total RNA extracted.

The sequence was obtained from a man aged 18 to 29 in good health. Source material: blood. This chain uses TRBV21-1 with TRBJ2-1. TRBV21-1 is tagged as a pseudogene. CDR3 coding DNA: TGTGCCAGCAAAGCCGAGGTCGAGCAGTTCTTC. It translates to CASKAEVEQFF.